One and the same sample provided the 21 T cell receptor beta chains below, sequenced in a study of somatic mutations in cytotoxic T cells in rheumatoid arthritis. Only in-frame clones appear in the TCRdb table, and some are missing; sequencing was by immunoSEQ multiplex PCR. The table has some 21,000 clones, roughly 80% seen once. Sequenced: CD8+ T cells sorted from blood. The receptors here all came from an adult with rheumatoid arthritis.

This clone came up a few times. The rearrangement joins TRBV5-1 to TRBJ1-1; no definite D call. V was trimmed by 5 bases and J by 0 bases, leaving 5 bases between them. Germline V lookup: CDR1 SGHRS, CDR2 YFSETQ. This CDR3 region has 12 residues. The CDR3: CASRRVNTEAFF. Here the CDR3 DNA reads TGCGCCAGCAGGCGGGTGAACACTGAAGCTTTCTTT. Full variable domain (missing parts from reference TRBV5-1 and TRBJ1-1): KAGVTQTPRYLIKTRGQQVTLSCSPISGHRSVSWYQQTPGQGLQFLFEYFSETQRNKGNFPGRFSGRQFSNSRSEMNVSTLELGDSALYLCASRRVNTEAFFGQGTRLTVV.

V usage is TRBV5-1 and J usage is TRBJ2-1; no firm D call. CDR1 is SGHRS, CDR2 YFSETQ, per germline. This CDR3 spans 16 amino acids. V lost 0 bases to trimming and J lost 3 bases, with 13 bases between them. CDR3 bases: TGCGCCAGCAGCTTGGTGCAGCTGAAAGACTACAATGAGCAGTTCTTC. Translated, it gives CASSLVQLKDYNEQFF.

The chain combines TRBV6-1 with TRBJ2-7; 8 bases agree with TRBD2. This CDR3 contains 14 residues. CDR1 and CDR2 (germline): MNHNS, SASEGT. V shed 6 bases, J shed 1 base, and the junction held 5 bases outside the gene matches. CDR3 bases: TGTGCCAGCAGCCTGACTAGCGATTCCTACGAGCAGTACTTC. This sequence encodes CASSLTSDSYEQYF.

The chain joins TRBV7-2 to TRBJ2-7, with 8 bases aligning to TRBD2. Unmatched junction bases numbered 8, after V lost 2 bases and J lost 2 bases. Germline V gene data show CDR1 as SGHTA and CDR2 as FQGNSA. This CDR3 contains 16 residues. DNA of the CDR3: TGTGCCAGCAGCTTATACTTGGCGGGGGGCCCCTACGAGCAGTACTTC. It encodes CASSLYLAGGPYEQYF. Using reference TRBV7-2 and TRBJ2-7 for the parts outside the CDR3, the full variable domain is GAGVSQSPSNKVTEKGKDVELRCDPISGHTALYWYRQSLGQGLEFLIYFQGNSAPDKSGLPSDRFSAERTGGSVSTLTIQRTQQEDSAVYLCASSLYLAGGPYEQYFGPGTRLTVT.

The chain couples TRBV7-9 to TRBJ1-2; D ambiguous. The CDR3 has 12 amino acids. V lost 5 bases, J lost 5 bases, and 9 bases lay in between. Germline values: CDR1 SEHNR, CDR2 FQNEAQ (reference sequence). CDR3 in DNA: TGTGCCAGCAGCCCCAGTTATTATGGCTACACCTTC. Its translation is CASSPSYYGYTF.

Sample share makes this clone medium-sized. The chain uses TRBV14 and TRBJ2-3; a possible D gene is TRBD2 (6 bases). The length of the CDR3 is 15 residues. Looked up from germline, CDR1 is SGHDN and CDR2 is FVKESK. V was trimmed by 4 bases and J by 0 bases, leaving 11 bases between them. This CDR3 is CASSLPSESTDTQYF. Written as DNA, the CDR3 is TGTGCCAGCAGCCTTCCTAGCGAAAGCACAGATACGCAGTATTTT.

This clone was counted a single time. The chain employs TRBV7-8 and TRBJ2-3; D is unresolved. The germline V gene encodes CDR1 SGHVS and CDR2 FQNEAQ. This CDR3 is built from 15 residues. With 5 bases removed from V and 3 bases from J, the gap between germline ends came to 15 bases. The CDR3 spells CASSLLVKATDTQYF. DNA for the CDR3: TGTGCCAGCAGCCTGCTAGTGAAAGCTACAGATACGCAGTATTTT.

The gene calls are TRBV9 and TRBJ2-7; the D is unclear. This CDR3 is built from 12 residues. Per germline, CDR1 SGDLS and CDR2 YYNGEE. Trimming stripped 4 bases from V and 0 bases from J, with 5 bases between. The CDR3 DNA follows: TGTGCCAGCAGCCCCGTCTCCTACGAGCAGTACTTC. Translated, it gives CASSPVSYEQYF.

The rearrangement uses TRBV7-8 and TRBJ1-2; a weak D match, TRBD1 (6 bases). Trimming took off 5 bases at V and 4 bases at J, with 20 bases between the two ends. CDR3 length: 16 residues. Germline V gene sequence: CDR1 SGHVS, CDR2 FQNEAQ. As DNA, the CDR3 is TGTGCCAGCAGCCCGAAAGGGGGTGGCGGTGCCTATGGCTACACCTTC. It translates to CASSPKGGGGAYGYTF.

The chain couples TRBV7-8 to TRBJ2-1; tentatively, D is TRBD1 (5 bases). Germline CDR1 SGHVS, CDR2 FQNEAQ. V was shortened by 5 bases and J by 9 bases, with 26 bases between the two germline ends. This CDR3 has 17 residues. The CDR3 DNA sequence: TGTGCCAGCAGCCACCGTGGGCTAGGGGCCCGTTATGCTGAGCAGTTCTTC. Its protein is CASSHRGLGARYAEQFF.

The rearrangement uses TRBV10-1 and TRBJ2-7; TRBD1 agrees at 7 bases. The ends lost 3 bases at V and 0 bases at J; junction bases unmatched: 11. The CDR3 spans 17 residues. Per the germline V gene, CDR1 is WNHNN and CDR2 is SYGVQD (reference sequence). CDR3 amino acids: CASSDSSGRDSSYEQYF. The CDR3 DNA sequence: TGCGCCAGCAGTGATTCATCGGGACGGGACAGCTCCTACGAGCAGTACTTC.

The chain joins TRBV5-1 to TRBJ2-3; TRBD2 might be the D (7 bases). Trimming removed 0 bases at V and 3 bases at J, with 17 bases between. Per the germline V gene, CDR1 is SGHRS and CDR2 is YFSETQ. This CDR3 is built from 17 residues. CDR3 bases: TGCGCCAGCAGCTTGGTGCTGCGGGGGCGAACGACAGATACGCAGTATTTT. Amino acid sequence: CASSLVLRGRTTDTQYF.

The chain combines TRBV7-2 with TRBJ1-6; the match to TRBD1 covers 7 bases. V was pared by 1 base and J by 10 bases, with 10 bases of the junction left unmatched. The CDR3 runs 16 residues. CDR1 is SGHTA, CDR2 FQGNSA, per germline. CDR3 amino acids: CASSLGYRGFRSPLHF. CDR3 nucleotide sequence: TGTGCCAGCAGCTTAGGTTACAGGGGTTTTCGGTCACCCCTCCACTTT.

V usage is TRBV5-5 and J usage is TRBJ2-2; D call uncertain. This CDR3 comprises 15 residues. V was trimmed by 1 base and J by 0 bases, leaving 7 bases between them. Germline CDR1 reads SGHKS; CDR2 reads YYEKEE (reference sequence). CDR3 protein: CASSLMWANTGELFF. CDR3 nucleotide sequence: TGTGCCAGCAGCTTGATGTGGGCGAACACCGGGGAGCTGTTTTTT.

The V call is TRBV2, the J call TRBJ2-7; 11 nucleotides agree with TRBD1. Unmatched junction bases numbered 8, after V lost 6 bases and J lost 4 bases. The CDR3 is 15 residues long. The germline V gene encodes CDR1 SNHLY and CDR2 FYNNEI. The CDR3: CASSGGQGVLYEQYF. Here the CDR3 DNA reads TGTGCCAGCAGCGGGGGACAGGGGGTGTTATACGAGCAGTACTTC.

The rearrangement links TRBV7-9 to TRBJ2-7, with 9 nucleotides matching TRBD1. The CDR3 length is 16 residues. Per the germline V gene, CDR1 is SEHNR and CDR2 is FQNEAQ (reference sequence). V was clipped by 1 base and J by 3 bases; unmatched bases: 7. This CDR3 is CASSLVYGDRDYEQYF. The CDR3 nucleotides are TGTGCCAGCAGCTTAGTGTACGGGGACAGGGACTACGAGCAGTACTTC.

This clone showed up just a few times. V usage is TRBV2 and J usage is TRBJ1-2, with D uncertain. Looked up from germline, CDR1 is SNHLY and CDR2 is FYNNEI. The CDR3 is 13 amino acids. V was pared by 9 bases and J by 0 bases, with 11 bases between. The CDR3 here is CARVGKPNYGYTF. DNA for the CDR3: TGTGCCAGGGTGGGGAAACCTAACTATGGCTACACCTTC.

This clone showed up just once. This chain connects TRBV6-5 to TRBJ2-3; D tentatively fits TRBD1 or TRBD2 (5 bases each). The CDR3 spans 14 residues. Trimming removed 2 bases from V and 5 bases from J, with 11 bases in between. Germline V gene data show CDR1 as MNHEY and CDR2 as SVGAGI. The CDR3 nucleotides are TGTGCCAGCAGTTACGTGGGGGTAAGAGATACGCAGTATTTT. Protein: CASSYVGVRDTQYF.

This chain links TRBV5-6 with TRBJ2-7; D is undetermined. The CDR3 sequence is 12 residues long. Per the germline V gene, CDR1 is SGHDT and CDR2 is YYEEEE. Trimming stripped 2 bases from V and 5 bases from J, with 8 bases between. CDR3 residues: CASSLGSHEQYF. The DNA of the CDR3 is TGTGCCAGCAGCTTAGGATCACACGAGCAGTACTTC.

J is TRBJ2-3 and V is TRBV19; either TRBD1 or TRBD2 may supply D (5 bases each). This CDR3 contains 15 residues. V was trimmed by 1 base and J by 2 bases, leaving 10 bases between them. From germline, CDR1 is LNHDA and CDR2 SQIVND (reference sequence). CDR3 bases: TGTGCCAGTAGTATAGGGCCGGGGACCACAGATACGCAGTATTTT. This encodes CASSIGPGTTDTQYF.

V and J are TRBV19 and TRBJ2-3; 9 bases align to TRBD2. V lost 3 bases and J lost 5; bases outside the gene matches: 6. Germline V CDR1 and CDR2: LNHDA, SQIVND (reference sequence). The CDR3 contains 15 residues. As DNA, the CDR3 is TGTGCCAGTAGTATCGGCGGGGGGGCAGGAGATACGCAGTATTTT. It specifies CASSIGGGAGDTQYF.